These 10 T cell receptor beta chains came from one sample sequenced in a study of T-cell memory formation after mild COVID-19. TCRdb called the 5' RACE reads again in MiXCR, with one record for every CDR3 protein. The sample includes about 190,000 distinct CDR3 sequences, 15% to 20% of them seen just once. The material sequenced was PBMCs or a T cell subset sorted from them (not recorded which). The receptors stem from an adult woman who had mild COVID-19 (a few samples of this study predate the infection). Cell type and time point are not known.

The V and J genes are TRBV3-1 and TRBJ2-7; D is possibly TRBD1 (6 bases). Germline V lookup: CDR1 LGHDT, CDR2 YNNKEL (reference sequence). The CDR3 consists of 14 residues. V was cut by 7 bases and J by 1 base, with 14 bases left in between. The CDR3, as DNA: TGTGCCAGCACCCGTCACGGGACATCCTACGAGCAGTACTTC. Protein sequence: CASTRHGTSYEQYF.

The chain is built from TRBV7-9 and TRBJ2-2; TRBD2 matches 12 bases. There are 15 residues in the CDR3. Germline V gives CDR1 SEHNR, CDR2 FQNEAQ (reference sequence). Germline trimming cut 6 bases from V and 4 bases from J; bases unmatched to any gene: 3. CDR3 DNA sequence: TGTGCCAGCAGTTCGACTAGCGGGGGCACCGGGGAGCTGTTTTTT. Translation gives CASSSTSGGTGELFF.

The chain recombines TRBV5-1 with TRBJ2-3; 8 nucleotides align to TRBD2. This CDR3 has 16 amino acids. V trimming: 3 bases; J trimming: 1 base; junction bases outside the gene matches: 7. The germline gives CDR1 SGHRS, CDR2 YFSETQ. CDR3 sequence: CASSYSAGEGTDTQYF. CDR3 bases: TGCGCCAGCAGCTACTCAGCGGGAGAGGGCACAGATACGCAGTATTTT.

The chain combines TRBV6-5 with TRBJ1-1, with D perhaps TRBD1 (5 bases). This CDR3 spans 15 amino acids. Between the trimmed V and J ends, which lost 0 bases and 0 bases, there was a span of 8 bases. Germline V gene lookup returns CDR1 MNHEY and CDR2 SVGAGI. The chain's CDR3 is CASSYSSGLNTEAFF. The CDR3 DNA reads TGTGCCAGCAGTTACTCCTCGGGGCTGAACACTGAAGCTTTCTTT.

V usage is TRBV5-1 and J usage is TRBJ1-1; D is ambiguous. CDR1 is SGHRS, CDR2 YFSETQ, per germline. V was trimmed by 4 bases and J by 2 bases, leaving 15 bases between them. The CDR3 has 15 residues. CDR3 protein: CASSPDATINTEAFF. In DNA form, the CDR3 reads TGCGCCAGCAGCCCGGACGCTACTATTAACACTGAAGCTTTCTTT.

The rearrangement joins TRBV18 to TRBJ2-7, with 7 nucleotides matching TRBD2. This CDR3 comprises 15 residues. Germline CDR1 reads KGHSH; CDR2 reads LQKENI. V trimming: 6 bases; J trimming: 1 base; junction bases outside the gene matches: 9. The CDR3 region has the DNA TGTGCCAGCTCCACCCCGGCTAGCGGTTCCTACGAGCAGTACTTC. This codes for CASSTPASGSYEQYF. Combining the CDR3 with reference TRBV18 and TRBJ2-7 gives the whole variable domain NAGVMQNPRHLVRRRGQEARLRCSPMKGHSHVYWYRQLPEEGLKFMVYLQKENIIDESGMPKERFSAEFPKEGPSILRIQQVVRGDSAAYFCASSTPASGSYEQYFGPGTRLTVT.

The sample holds a few counts of this clonotype. The chain couples TRBV4-1 to TRBJ1-3; D call uncertain. Germline-derived CDR1 and CDR2 are MGHRA and YSYEKL. The CDR3 totals 13 residues. With 0 bases removed from V and 6 bases from J, the gap between germline ends came to 6 bases. CDR3 nucleotide sequence: TGCGCCAGCAGCCAAGATCTGCCAAACACCATATATTTT. It is translated as CASSQDLPNTIYF.

In its sample, this clonotype was seen many times. V and J are TRBV5-1 and TRBJ1-3; D ambiguous. Germline values: CDR1 SGHRS, CDR2 YFSETQ. With 5 bases removed from V and 4 bases from J, the gap between germline ends came to 19 bases. This CDR3 is built from 16 residues. The CDR3 protein is CASRTDEADGGNTIYF. In DNA, the CDR3 is TGCGCCAGCAGAACGGACGAGGCGGATGGAGGAAACACCATATATTTT.

This clonotype was seen more than once but under ten times. This chain uses TRBV18 with TRBJ1-2; 8 bases fit TRBD1. This CDR3 is built from 14 residues. The V segment lost 3 bases and the J segment 5 bases; nucleotides outside the gene matches: 5. Germline CDR1 KGHSH, CDR2 LQKENI. CDR3 sequence (DNA): TGTGCCAGCTCACCCGGGACAGGCTCTTATGGCTACACCTTC. It encodes CASSPGTGSYGYTF. The complete variable domain, with remaining parts taken from reference TRBV18 and TRBJ1-2, reads NAGVMQNPRHLVRRRGQEARLRCSPMKGHSHVYWYRQLPEEGLKFMVYLQKENIIDESGMPKERFSAEFPKEGPSILRIQQVVRGDSAAYFCASSPGTGSYGYTFGSGTRLTVV.

The chain joins TRBV2 to TRBJ1-5; D is ambiguous. Germline V gives CDR1 SNHLY, CDR2 FYNNEI. The CDR3 loop spans 13 amino acids. V lost 1 base and J lost 6, with 7 bases in between. The CDR3 DNA sequence: TGTGCCAGCAGTGAAGAAGGGTTTCAGCCCCAGCATTTT. Translated: CASSEEGFQPQHF.